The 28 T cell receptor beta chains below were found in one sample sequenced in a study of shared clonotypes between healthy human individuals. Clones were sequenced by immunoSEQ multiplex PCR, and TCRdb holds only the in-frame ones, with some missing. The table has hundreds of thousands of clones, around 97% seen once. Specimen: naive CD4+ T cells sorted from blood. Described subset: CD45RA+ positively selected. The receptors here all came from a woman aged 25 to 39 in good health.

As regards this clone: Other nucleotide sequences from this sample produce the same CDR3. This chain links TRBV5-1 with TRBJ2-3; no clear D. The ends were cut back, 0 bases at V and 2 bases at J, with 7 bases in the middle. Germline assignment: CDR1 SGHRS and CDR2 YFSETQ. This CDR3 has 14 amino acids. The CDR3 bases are TGCGCCAGCAGCTTGGTGCGACCCACAGATACGCAGTATTTT. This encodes CASSLVRPTDTQYF. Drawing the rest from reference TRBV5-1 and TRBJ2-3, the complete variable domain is KAGVTQTPRYLIKTRGQQVTLSCSPISGHRSVSWYQQTPGQGLQFLFEYFSETQRNKGNFPGRFSGRQFSNSRSEMNVSTLELGDSALYLCASSLVRPTDTQYFGPGTRLTVL.

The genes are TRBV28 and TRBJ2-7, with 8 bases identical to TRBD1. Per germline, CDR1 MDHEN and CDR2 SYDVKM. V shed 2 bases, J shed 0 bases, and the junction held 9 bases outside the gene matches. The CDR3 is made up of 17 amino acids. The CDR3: CASSLPDRGYLSYEQYF. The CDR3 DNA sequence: TGTGCCAGCAGTTTACCCGACAGGGGCTACCTCTCCTACGAGCAGTACTTC.

The CDR3 reads CASSSIAANNEQFF. CDR3 DNA: TGCGCCAGCAGCTCAATAGCGGCCAACAATGAGCAGTTCTTC. The rearrangement joins TRBV5-1 to TRBJ2-1; maybe TRBD2 (6 bases). Germline CDR1 is SGHRS and CDR2 is YFSETQ. There are 14 residues in the CDR3. V was clipped by 3 bases and J by 5 bases, with 12 bases between them.

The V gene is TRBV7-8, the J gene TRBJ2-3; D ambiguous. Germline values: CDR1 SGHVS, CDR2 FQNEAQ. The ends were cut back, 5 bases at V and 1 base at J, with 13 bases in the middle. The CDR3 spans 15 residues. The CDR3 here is CASSRTLVGTDTQYF. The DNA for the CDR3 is TGTGCCAGCAGCCGGACCCTTGTAGGCACAGATACGCAGTATTTT.

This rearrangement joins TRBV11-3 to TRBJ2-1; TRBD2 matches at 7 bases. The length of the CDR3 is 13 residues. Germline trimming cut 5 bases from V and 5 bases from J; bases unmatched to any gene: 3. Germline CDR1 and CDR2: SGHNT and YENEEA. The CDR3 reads CASSQLANNEQFF. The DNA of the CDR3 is TGTGCCAGCAGCCAACTAGCGAACAATGAGCAGTTCTTC.

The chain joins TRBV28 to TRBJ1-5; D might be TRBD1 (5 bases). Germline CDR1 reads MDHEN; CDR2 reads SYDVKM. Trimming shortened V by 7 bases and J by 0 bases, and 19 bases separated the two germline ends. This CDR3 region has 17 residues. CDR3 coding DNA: TGTGCCAGCACCGCGGGACCCAGGGTGTATAGCAATCAGCCCCAGCATTTT. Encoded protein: CASTAGPRVYSNQPQHF.

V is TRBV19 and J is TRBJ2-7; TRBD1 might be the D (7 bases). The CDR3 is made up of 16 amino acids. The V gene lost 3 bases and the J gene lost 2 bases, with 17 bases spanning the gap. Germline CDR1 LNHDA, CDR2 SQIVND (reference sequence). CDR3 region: CASSMGAEGATYEQYF. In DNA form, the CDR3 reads TGTGCCAGTAGTATGGGGGCGGAGGGGGCCACCTACGAGCAGTACTTC.

CDR3 sequence reads: CASTQTGTGRREQYF. CDR3 DNA sequence: TGTGCCAGTACTCAGACCGGGACAGGGCGACGCGAGCAGTACTTC. This rearrangement joins TRBV19 to TRBJ2-7; 9 nucleotides line up with TRBD1. V trimming: 7 bases; J trimming: 6 bases; junction bases outside the gene matches: 13. The CDR3 is 15 residues long. CDR1 and CDR2 from the germline V gene are LNHDA and SQIVND (reference sequence).

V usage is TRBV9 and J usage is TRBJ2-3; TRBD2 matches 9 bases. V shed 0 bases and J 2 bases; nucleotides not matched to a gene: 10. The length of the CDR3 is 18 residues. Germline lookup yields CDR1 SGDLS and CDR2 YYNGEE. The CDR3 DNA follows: TGTGCCAGCAGCGTAGCTCTAGCGGGAACTTATAACACAGATACGCAGTATTTT. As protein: CASSVALAGTYNTDTQYF. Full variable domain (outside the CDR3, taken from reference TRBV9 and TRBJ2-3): DSGVTQTPKHLITATGQRVTLRCSPRSGDLSVYWYQQSLDQGLQFLIQYYNGEERAKGNILERFSAQQFPDLHSELNLSSLELGDSALYFCASSVALAGTYNTDTQYFGPGTRLTVL.

The CDR3 here is CASSLRTGSNEQFF. CDR3 DNA: TGTGCCAGCAGCTTAAGGACAGGTTCCAATGAGCAGTTCTTC. V is TRBV11-2 and J is TRBJ2-1; 7 positions agree with TRBD1. This CDR3 is 14 amino acids long. J gave up 6 bases and V 2 bases, and 4 bases lay outside the gene matches. The germline CDR1 and CDR2 sequences are SGHAT and FQNNGV.

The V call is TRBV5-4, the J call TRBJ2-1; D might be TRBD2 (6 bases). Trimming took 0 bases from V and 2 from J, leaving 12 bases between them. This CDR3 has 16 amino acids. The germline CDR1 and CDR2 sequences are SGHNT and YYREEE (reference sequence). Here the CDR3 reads CASSLVWGRTYNEQFF. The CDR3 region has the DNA TGTGCCAGCAGCTTGGTTTGGGGGAGGACCTACAATGAGCAGTTCTTC.

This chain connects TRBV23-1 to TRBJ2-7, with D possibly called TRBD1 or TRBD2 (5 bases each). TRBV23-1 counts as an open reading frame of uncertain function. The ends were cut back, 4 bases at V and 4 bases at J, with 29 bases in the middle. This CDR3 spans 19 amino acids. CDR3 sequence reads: CASSPSGPFVCRRSYEQYF. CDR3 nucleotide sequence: TGCGCCAGCAGTCCCTCGGGACCTTTTGTCTGCCGACGCTCGTACGAGCAGTACTTC.

This CDR3 is CASSHLAETGNTIYF. The DNA of the CDR3 is TGTGCCAGTAGCCACTTAGCAGAAACTGGAAACACCATATATTTT. The genes are TRBV19 and TRBJ1-3; D is uncertain. In germline, CDR1 is LNHDA, CDR2 SQIVND (reference sequence). V lost 6 bases, J lost 2 bases, and 14 bases lay in between. The CDR3 covers 15 residues. Together with reference TRBV19 and TRBJ1-3, the CDR3 gives the full variable domain: DGGITQSPKYLFRKEGQNVTLSCEQNLNHDAMYWYRQDPGQGLRLIYYSQIVNDFQKGDIAEGYSVSREKKESFPLTVTSAQKNPTAFYLCASSHLAETGNTIYFGEGSWLTVV.

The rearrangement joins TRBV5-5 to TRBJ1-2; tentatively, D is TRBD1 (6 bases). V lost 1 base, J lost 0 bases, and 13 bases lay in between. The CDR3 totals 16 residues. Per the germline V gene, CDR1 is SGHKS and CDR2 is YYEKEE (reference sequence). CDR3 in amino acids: CASSLFGQTTNYGYTF. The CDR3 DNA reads TGTGCCAGCAGCTTGTTCGGACAGACCACTAACTATGGCTACACCTTC.

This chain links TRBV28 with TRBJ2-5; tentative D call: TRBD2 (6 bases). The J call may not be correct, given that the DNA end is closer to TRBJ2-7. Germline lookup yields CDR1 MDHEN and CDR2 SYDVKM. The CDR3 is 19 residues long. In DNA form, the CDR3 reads TGTGCCAGCAGTTTCCGGGCGAGAAGGCGGGGCCCATCTAGATACGAGCAGTACTTC. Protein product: CASSFRARRRGPSRYEQYF.

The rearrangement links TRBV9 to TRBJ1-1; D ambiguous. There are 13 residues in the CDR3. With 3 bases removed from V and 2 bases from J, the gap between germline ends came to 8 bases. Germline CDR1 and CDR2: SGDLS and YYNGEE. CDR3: CASSATVNTEAFF. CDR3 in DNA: TGTGCCAGCAGCGCTACAGTCAACACTGAAGCTTTCTTT.

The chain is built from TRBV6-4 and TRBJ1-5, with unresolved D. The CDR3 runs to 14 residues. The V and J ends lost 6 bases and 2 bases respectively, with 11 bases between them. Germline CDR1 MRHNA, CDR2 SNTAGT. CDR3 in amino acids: CASSRGFGNQPQHF. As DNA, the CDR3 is TGTGCCAGCAGCCGGGGTTTTGGCAATCAGCCCCAGCATTTT.

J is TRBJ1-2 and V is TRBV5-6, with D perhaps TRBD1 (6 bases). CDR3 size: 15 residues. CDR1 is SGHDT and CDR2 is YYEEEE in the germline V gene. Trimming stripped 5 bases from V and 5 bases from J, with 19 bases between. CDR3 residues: CASRYTGGKLYGYTF. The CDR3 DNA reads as TGTGCCAGCAGATACACCGGGGGCAAGTTGTATGGCTACACCTTC.

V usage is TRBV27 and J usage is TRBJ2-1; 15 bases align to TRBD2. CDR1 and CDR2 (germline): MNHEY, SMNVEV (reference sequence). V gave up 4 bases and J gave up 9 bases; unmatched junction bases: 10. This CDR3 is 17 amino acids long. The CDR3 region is CASSSRTGTSGRTEQFF. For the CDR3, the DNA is TGTGCCAGCAGTTCAAGAACCGGGACTAGCGGGAGGACTGAGCAGTTCTTC.

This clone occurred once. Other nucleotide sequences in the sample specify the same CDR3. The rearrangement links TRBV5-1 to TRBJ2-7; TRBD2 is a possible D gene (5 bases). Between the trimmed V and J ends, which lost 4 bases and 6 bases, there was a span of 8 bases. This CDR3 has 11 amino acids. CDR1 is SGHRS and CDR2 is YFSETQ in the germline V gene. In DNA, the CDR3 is TGCGCCAGCAGCCTAGAGGGCGAGCAGTACTTC. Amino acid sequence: CASSLEGEQYF.

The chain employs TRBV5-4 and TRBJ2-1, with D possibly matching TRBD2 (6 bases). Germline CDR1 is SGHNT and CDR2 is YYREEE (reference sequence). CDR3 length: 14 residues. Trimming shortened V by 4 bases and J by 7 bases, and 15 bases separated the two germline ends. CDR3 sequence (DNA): TGTGCCAGCAGCCATGGACTAATCTTTAATGAGCAGTTCTTC. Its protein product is CASSHGLIFNEQFF.

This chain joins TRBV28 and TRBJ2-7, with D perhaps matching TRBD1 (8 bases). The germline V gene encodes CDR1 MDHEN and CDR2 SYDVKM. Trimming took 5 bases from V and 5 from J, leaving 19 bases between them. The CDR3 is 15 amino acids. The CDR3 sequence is CASSQQGGRTHEQYF. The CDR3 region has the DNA TGTGCCAGCAGTCAACAGGGGGGGCGTACCCACGAGCAGTACTTC.

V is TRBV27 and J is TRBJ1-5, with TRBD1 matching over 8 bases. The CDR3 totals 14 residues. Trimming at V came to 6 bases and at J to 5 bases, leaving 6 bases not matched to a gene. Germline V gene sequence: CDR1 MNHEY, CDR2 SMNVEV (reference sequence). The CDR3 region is CASRPGQADQPQHF. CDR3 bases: TGTGCCAGCAGGCCGGGACAGGCGGATCAGCCCCAGCATTTT.

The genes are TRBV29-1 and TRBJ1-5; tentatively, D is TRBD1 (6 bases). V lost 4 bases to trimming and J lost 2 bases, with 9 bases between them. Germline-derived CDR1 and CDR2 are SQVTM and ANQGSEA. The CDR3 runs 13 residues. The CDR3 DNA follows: TGCAGCGTTGGGGCAGGGGGCAATCAGCCCCAGCATTTT. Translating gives CSVGAGGNQPQHF.

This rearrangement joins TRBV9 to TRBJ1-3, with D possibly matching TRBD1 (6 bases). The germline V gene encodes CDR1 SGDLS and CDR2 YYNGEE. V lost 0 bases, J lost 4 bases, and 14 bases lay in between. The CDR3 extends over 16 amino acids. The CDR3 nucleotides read TGTGCCAGCAGCGTAGGGGGGGCTTCGGAGGGAAACACCATATATTTT. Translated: CASSVGGASEGNTIYF.

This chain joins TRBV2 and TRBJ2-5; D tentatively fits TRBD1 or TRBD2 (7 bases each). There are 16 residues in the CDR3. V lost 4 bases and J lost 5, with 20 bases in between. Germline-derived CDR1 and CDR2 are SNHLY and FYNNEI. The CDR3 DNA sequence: TGTGCCAGCAGTGGTCGCTCAGGGGGGGCTGGGGAGACCCAGTACTTC. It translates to CASSGRSGGAGETQYF.

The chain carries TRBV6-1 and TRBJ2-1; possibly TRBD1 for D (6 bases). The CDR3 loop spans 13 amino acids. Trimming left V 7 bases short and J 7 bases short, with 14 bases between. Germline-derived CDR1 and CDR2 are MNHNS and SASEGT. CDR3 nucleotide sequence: TGTGCCAGCATGTTTGGGGGCCGGAATGAGCAGTTCTTC. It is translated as CASMFGGRNEQFF.

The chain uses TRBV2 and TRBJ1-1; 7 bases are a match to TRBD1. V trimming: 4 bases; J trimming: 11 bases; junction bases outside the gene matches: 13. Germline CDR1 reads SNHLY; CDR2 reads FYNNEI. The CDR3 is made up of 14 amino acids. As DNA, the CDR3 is TGTGCCAGCAGTGCGCAACAGGGGATAAAAGGGGCTTTCTTT. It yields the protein CASSAQQGIKGAFF.